These T cell receptor beta chains were read from a single sample in a study of shared clonotypes between healthy human individuals. Clones were read by immunoSEQ multiplex PCR, and TCRdb kept only the in-frame ones, dropping some. The sample lists approximately 2,000,000 clones; around 93% were seen once. Sequences were obtained from naive CD8+ T cells from PBMCs. All receptors derive from a young man in good health. Some clones in this sample may be carry-over from other donors' samples. The CDR3 runs from the conserved cysteine through the conserved F or W. D genes are given only for firm matches. For some rows the clone size is stated as once, few or many, or as a class when expanded; others skip it.

J gene,clone size,D gene,V gene,CDR3 protein,CDR3 DNA
TRBJ1-1,.,.,TRBV5-8,CASCNMWEGGTEAFF,TGTGCCAGCTGCAATATGTGGGAAGGGGGCACTGAAGCTTTCTTT
TRBJ2-1,.,.,TRBV4-2,CASSQDRGRANNEQFF,TGTGCCAGCAGCCAAGATAGGGGCAGGGCTAACAATGAGCAGTTCTTC
TRBJ1-5,.,.,TRBV28,CASSLWAGNQPQHF,TGTGCCAGCAGTTTATGGGCAGGCAATCAGCCCCAGCATTTT
TRBJ2-7,.,TRBD2,TRBV5-6,CASSLARLAGGGYEQYF,TGTGCCAGCAGCTTGGCTAGACTAGCGGGAGGGGGGTACGAGCAGTACTTC
TRBJ2-2,once,.,TRBV15,CATELTLLPGELFF,TGTGCCACCGAACTCACTTTGCTTCCCGGGGAGCTGTTTTTT
TRBJ1-1,.,TRBD1,TRBV28,CASSPLRDRGNMNTEAFF,TGTGCCAGCAGTCCCCTCCGGGACAGGGGAAACATGAACACTGAAGCTTTCTTT
TRBJ1-5,.,.,TRBV27,CASRVRGNNQPQHF,TGTGCCAGCAGAGTTCGGGGAAACAATCAGCCCCAGCATTTT
TRBJ1-2,.,.,TRBV27,CASSPAAGKAYGYTF,TGTGCCAGCAGCCCAGCGGCAGGGAAAGCCTATGGCTACACCTTC
TRBJ1-5,.,.,TRBV27,CASSLSGLLLAQHF,TGTGCCAGCAGTTTAAGCGGCCTACTGTTGGCCCAGCATTTT
TRBJ2-3,.,.,TRBV9,CASSVWELDTQYF,TGTGCCAGCAGCGTGTGGGAATTAGATACGCAGTATTTT
TRBJ2-6,.,.,TRBV21-1,CASSERRHSSGANVLTF,TGTGCCAGCAGCGAAAGGAGGCACTCTTCTGGGGCCAACGTCCTGACTTTC
TRBJ2-2,.,.,TRBV15,CATSRAEGNTGELFF,TGTGCCACCAGCAGAGCGGAGGGGAACACCGGGGAGCTGTTTTTT
TRBJ2-7,.,.,TRBV2,CASGIYEQYF,TGTGCCAGCGGGATCTACGAGCAGTACTTC
TRBJ2-7,.,.,TRBV29-1,CSVPGPPPYEQYF,TGCAGCGTTCCGGGCCCCCCGCCCTACGAGCAGTACTTC
TRBJ2-1,.,TRBD2,TRBV10-3,CAISELLAGEAYDEQFF,TGTGCCATCAGTGAGCTGCTAGCGGGAGAGGCCTATGATGAGCAGTTCTTC
TRBJ2-2,.,.,TRBV4-1,CASSQVAGHKAGELFF,TGCGCCAGCAGCCAAGTAGCCGGACACAAGGCCGGGGAGCTGTTTTTT
TRBJ2-1,.,.,TRBV14,CASSQSPDNEQFF,TGTGCCAGCAGCCAATCGCCCGACAATGAGCAGTTCTTC
TRBJ2-7,.,.,TRBV28,CASSHSAEAYEQYF,TGTGCCAGCAGTCACTCAGCCGAGGCCTACGAGCAGTACTTC
TRBJ2-7,.,.,TRBV2,CASSARGTSSEQYF,TGTGCCAGCAGTGCGAGAGGGACTTCGAGCGAGCAGTACTTC
TRBJ2-7,.,TRBD1,TRBV10-3,CAISEWRTGDYEQYF,TGTGCCATCAGTGAGTGGAGGACAGGGGACTACGAGCAGTACTTC
TRBJ2-2,.,.,TRBV19,CASSVPEVELFF,TGTGCCAGTAGTGTCCCCGAGGTGGAGCTGTTTTTT
TRBJ2-2,.,.,TRBV27,CASSPKGLYNTGELFF,TGTGCCAGCAGTCCAAAGGGGCTATATAACACCGGGGAGCTGTTTTTT
TRBJ2-5,.,TRBD2,TRBV7-6,CASSGPRDPLRDPGGAQYF,TGTGCCAGCAGCGGACCTAGGGACCCCCTCCGGGATCCCGGGGGGGCCCAGTACTTC
TRBJ2-3,.,.,TRBV9,CASSVVDYSTDTQYF,TGTGCCAGCAGCGTAGTAGACTATAGCACAGATACGCAGTATTTT
TRBJ2-7,.,.,TRBV7-9,CASSLGPNEQYF,TGTGCCAGCAGCTTAGGTCCGAACGAGCAGTACTTC
TRBJ1-2,.,TRBD1,TRBV27,CASSLGQAHNYGYTF,TGTGCCAGCAGCCTGGGACAGGCCCATAACTATGGCTACACCTTC
TRBJ1-1,.,.,TRBV5-4,CASSGALGTEAFF,TGTGCCAGCAGCGGGGCGCTAGGAACTGAAGCTTTCTTT
TRBJ2-1,.,.,TRBV4-3,CASSQREGGPYNEQFF,TGCGCCAGCAGCCAGAGGGAGGGGGGACCCTACAATGAGCAGTTCTTC
TRBJ1-2,.,.,TRBV19,CASSIDTTYGYTF,TGTGCCAGTAGTATCGATACCACATATGGCTACACCTTC
TRBJ2-3,.,.,TRBV27,CASSPSAGDSTDTQYF,TGTGCCAGCAGTCCGTCAGCGGGTGATAGCACAGATACGCAGTATTTT
TRBJ2-3,.,.,TRBV4-2,CASSQVVLSVSTDTQYF,TGTGCCAGCAGCCAAGTAGTTCTGTCCGTTAGCACAGATACGCAGTATTTT
TRBJ2-1,.,TRBD2,TRBV9,CASSVGVPSGRAPTNEQFF,TGTGCCAGCAGCGTAGGGGTTCCTAGCGGGAGGGCTCCGACCAATGAGCAGTTCTTC
TRBJ1-2,.,.,TRBV6-1,CASSDRTDYGYTF,TGTGCCAGCAGTGACAGAACTGACTATGGCTACACCTTC
TRBJ1-2,.,.,TRBV27,CASSLSTGTLNYGYTF,TGTGCCAGCAGTTTATCCACAGGCACTTTAAACTATGGCTACACCTTC
TRBJ2-6,.,.,TRBV6-1,CASSDWGSGANVLTF,TGTGCCAGCAGTGATTGGGGCTCTGGGGCCAACGTCCTGACTTTC
TRBJ1-5,.,.,TRBV28,CASSFSFSRAQPQHF,TGTGCCAGCAGTTTCAGTTTTTCGAGGGCTCAGCCCCAGCATTTT
TRBJ2-1,once,TRBD1,TRBV27,CASTITGGAYNEQFF,TGTGCCAGCACCATCACAGGGGGCGCTTACAATGAGCAGTTCTTC